The T cell receptor (beta chain) under discussion was sequenced for a study of early T cells in non-severe SARS-CoV-2 infection. Whole-study results and caveats: Missing private and CD4 specificities, VDJdb matching favored anti-spike CD8 responses.

TCRdb used MiXCR to reprocess the 5' RACE reads, holding one entry per CDR3 protein. The data contain 30,000 to 40,000 distinct CDR3 sequences, 6% to 8.5% of them singletons. This clonotype was seen a handful of times. Its matching antigen is unknown. The receptor's source is an adult who was a healthcare worker with PCR-confirmed SARS-CoV-2 infection or an uninfected control (not recorded which). The sample in question was whole blood, obtained at baseline.

The CDR3 loop is CASSPRDEQFF. In DNA form, the CDR3 reads TGTGCCAGCAGTCCAAGGGATGAGCAGTTCTTC. The rearrangement uses TRBV6-2 or TRBV6-3 and TRBJ2-1; D unresolved. With 5 bases removed from V and 8 bases from J, the gap between germline ends came to 7 bases. The CDR3 is 11 amino acids. Germline assignment: CDR1 MNHEY and CDR2 SVGEGT.